The clone carrying this T cell receptor beta chain was observed once. Its specificity is unknown. The CDR3 length is 13 residues. CDR1 is DFQATT, CDR2 SNEGSKA, per germline (reference sequence). V lost 1 base and J 1 base, leaving 7 bases between the germline ends. Quantitative 5'-RACE with molecular barcodes generated TCR beta libraries. TCRdb re-analysed the 5' RACE reads in MiXCR, keeping a single row per CDR3 protein. The table shows about 220,000 distinct CDR3 sequences, with about 7.3% occurring only once. This entry is derived from a study of CD8 T cells in ankylosing spondylitis. Study-wide results and caveats: Made up of 7 to 9 highly homologous variants, a TCR beta motif appeared characteristic of ankylosing spondylitis blood.

J is TRBJ1-2 and V is TRBV20-1; D call uncertain. This TCR was recovered from a male donor with ankylosing spondylitis. Specimen: blood, either unsorted or a sorted T cell fraction (not recorded which). CDR3 nucleotides: TGCAGTGCTAGAGGGGAGGTTAACTATGGCTACACCTTC. Its protein product is CSARGEVNYGYTF.